Listed here are 9 T cell receptor beta chains from one sample, sequenced in a study of blood T cell repertoires in COVID-19. TCRdb's table, derived via immunoSEQ multiplex PCR, lists solely in-frame clones and lacks some. The table includes fewer than 350,000 clones, approximately 88% detected once. The sample taken for sequencing was peripheral blood. Source of these receptors: a woman younger than 45 with COVID-19, enrolled during active disease.

The CDR3 sequence: CASSFTSANTGELFF. CDR3 sequence (DNA): TGTGCCAGCAGCTTTACTAGCGCGAACACCGGGGAGCTGTTTTTT. This chain uses TRBV7-9 with TRBJ2-2; TRBD2 agrees at 7 bases. Germline V CDR1 and CDR2: SEHNR, FQNEAQ (reference sequence). V lost 3 bases and J lost 0; bases outside the gene matches: 1. This CDR3 spans 15 amino acids.

This clone has only one observation. The chain combines TRBV6-5 with TRBJ1-1; D gene unclear. The CDR3 is 13 residues long. V gave up 2 bases and J gave up 8 bases, with 12 bases separating them. The germline V gene has CDR1 MNHEY and CDR2 SVGAGI. The DNA for the CDR3 is TGTGCCAGCAGTTACGGTGAGACATACGAAGCTTTCTTT. It encodes CASSYGETYEAFF.

The V and J genes are TRBV27 and TRBJ2-7; D unclear. The V gene lost 6 bases and the J gene lost 3 bases, with 6 bases spanning the gap. CDR3 length: 11 residues. From germline, CDR1 is MNHEY and CDR2 SMNVEV (reference sequence). The CDR3 here is CASSPGYEQYF. DNA for the CDR3: TGTGCCAGCAGCCCGGGCTACGAGCAGTACTTC.

The V gene is TRBV6-6, the J gene TRBJ1-5, with TRBD1 matching over 10 bases. The CDR3 is 14 residues long. Germline CDR1 MNHNY, CDR2 SVGAGI (reference sequence). Unmatched junction bases numbered 4, after V lost 5 bases and J lost 6 bases. CDR3: CASSDGQGGQPQHF. In DNA form, the CDR3 reads TGTGCCAGCAGTGACGGACAGGGGGGTCAGCCCCAGCATTTT.

The chain joins TRBV2 to TRBJ2-2; 9 nucleotides align to TRBD1. The CDR3 consists of 17 residues. V lost 7 bases to trimming and J lost 4 bases; unmatched junction nucleotides: 13. CDR1 SNHLY and CDR2 FYNNEI come from the germline V gene. As DNA, the CDR3 is TGTGCCAGCATTGAGGAAAAATTGGACAGGGGCACCGGGGAGCTGTTTTTT. The encoded protein is CASIEEKLDRGTGELFF.

The CDR3 DNA reads TGTGCCACCAGCCCGGGACACATCAATCAGCCCCAGCATTTT. Translating gives CATSPGHINQPQHF. J is TRBJ1-5 and V is TRBV24-1; the D gene is possibly TRBD1 (6 bases). Germline assignment: CDR1 KGHDR and CDR2 SFDVKD. Trimming left V 7 bases short and J 3 bases short, with 12 bases between. The CDR3 totals 14 residues.

This clone is a singleton in its sample. CDR3 residues: CASSPRGLAGVIEQFF. The CDR3 DNA reads TGTGCCAGCTCACCACGGGGACTAGCGGGGGTCATTGAGCAGTTCTTC. This chain joins TRBV18 and TRBJ2-1, with 14 bases matching TRBD2. The CDR3 runs 16 residues. After removal of 1 base from V and 9 bases from J, the junction contained 5 bases not matched to a gene. Germline V gene lookup returns CDR1 KGHSH and CDR2 LQKENI. The variable domain in full, with the rest retrieved from reference TRBV18 and TRBJ2-1, is NAGVMQNPRHLVRRRGQEARLRCSPMKGHSHVYWYRQLPEEGLKFMVYLQKENIIDESGMPKERFSAEFPKEGPSILRIQQVVRGDSAAYFCASSPRGLAGVIEQFFGPGTRLTVL.

This chain connects TRBV15 to TRBJ2-3; TRBD1 matches 7 bases. There are 15 residues in the CDR3. Germline values: CDR1 LNHNV, CDR2 YYDKDF (reference sequence). The V and J ends lost 5 bases and 3 bases, in that order; junction bases with no gene match: 8. This CDR3 is CATSFRDSRTDTQYF. The CDR3 DNA reads TGTGCCACCAGCTTCCGGGACAGTAGAACAGATACGCAGTATTTT.

This clone has only one observation. This chain links TRBV9 with TRBJ1-2; D possibly corresponds to TRBD1 (6 bases). CDR3 length equals 15 residues. Germline V gives CDR1 SGDLS, CDR2 YYNGEE. V lost 4 bases and J 4 bases, leaving 17 bases between the germline ends. For the CDR3, the DNA is TGTGCCAGCAGCCCAGCCGAGTACAGGGCCTATGGCTACACCTTC. It codes for CASSPAEYRAYGYTF.